Listed below are T cell receptor beta chains from one sample, sequenced in a study of blood T cell repertoires in COVID-19. The assay was immunoSEQ multiplex PCR, and TCRdb's table has in-frame clones only and misses some. This sample carries roughly 410,000 clones, approximately 87% of them seen once, and the ten largest clones take about 2.3%. Sequencing input: peripheral blood. Every receptor here comes from a woman aged 55-75 years with COVID-19, enrolled during active disease. The conserved cysteine and the conserved F or W are not part of the CDR3 here. Fields, in order: V gene, J gene, CDR3 protein.

TRBV5-1	TRBJ1-2	ASSAGTGKKRNGYT
TRBV28	TRBJ2-7	ASSLGEKQY
TRBV5-1	TRBJ2-5	ASSLARGGRVETQY
TRBV30	TRBJ2-2	AWRTGGYAGELF
TRBV19	TRBJ1-4	ASSISPGGITTNEKLF
TRBV12-2	TRBJ1-1	ASRLATPGGTEAF
TRBV28	TRBJ1-4	ASSRRPGPGGEKLF
TRBV18	TRBJ1-5	ASSPTRVDGDQPQH
TRBV3-1/TRBV3-2	TRBJ2-1	ASSQTGTGRYNEQF
TRBV5-1	TRBJ1-3	ASSLGVGVSGNTIY
TRBV6-5	TRBJ1-2	ASSYYGGVGYT
TRBV19	TRBJ2-4	ASSIAGGSDIQY
TRBV5-1	TRBJ1-1	ASRTGTGEPEAF
TRBV6-2/TRBV6-3	TRBJ1-2	ASSRDRGLVHGYT
TRBV18	TRBJ1-5	ASSPNRQGVNQPQH
TRBV6-5	TRBJ2-7	ASSAGISYEQY
TRBV7-8	TRBJ2-7	ASSFSGVGSSEQY
TRBV28	TRBJ1-5	ASPTGRGAQPQH
TRBV11-2	TRBJ1-5	ASSPDRVGNQPQH
TRBV7-6	TRBJ2-5	ASSAYRGHRETQY
TRBV6-4	TRBJ2-1	ASGRDRGHYEQF
TRBV6-5	TRBJ1-1	AILSGGARRTEAF
TRBV19	TRBJ1-1	ASSKGHLNTEAF
TRBV5-1	TRBJ2-3	ASSGGAVTDTQY
TRBV6-1	TRBJ2-3	ASSEKAGGFGTQY
TRBV11-2	TRBJ2-3	ASSSSPGGGWWDTQY
TRBV28	TRBJ2-5	ASSLTSGVESETQY
TRBV7-6	TRBJ2-6	ASSLGGHSGANVLT
TRBV5-4	TRBJ1-1	ASSLVSRGHTEAF
TRBV7-2	TRBJ2-2	ASSFRESRAGTGELF
TRBV6-1	TRBJ1-1	ASSELRGQPNTEAF
TRBV6-5	TRBJ1-1	ASRGYRNTEAF
TRBV5-1	TRBJ1-2	ASSSDSPYGYT
TRBV7-2	TRBJ1-5	ASSSNTNQPQH
TRBV25-1	TRBJ1-2	ASLGQGYGYGYT
TRBV28	TRBJ2-7	ASRLRGGTGLGEQY
TRBV3-1/TRBV3-2	TRBJ2-3	ASSRTTLTFDTQY
TRBV19	TRBJ1-2	ASSIDLTGRAIGYT
TRBV4-1	TRBJ1-6	ASSQKEPSSYNSPLH
TRBV18	TRBJ2-1	ASSAGTGADNEQF
TRBV10-3	TRBJ2-1	AITGGTSGGVPYNEQF
TRBV7-3	TRBJ1-3	ASSFYPQGAGNTIY
TRBV5-1	TRBJ2-5	ASSLPTGVGETQY
TRBV19	TRBJ1-4	ASCSGQINEKLF
TRBV6-1	TRBJ2-3	ASSDSSVGTDTQY
TRBV2	TRBJ1-5	ASTRGYNQPQH
TRBV28	TRBJ1-4	ASSLRGNEKLF
TRBV7-8	TRBJ1-6	ASSLGALKGTANSPLH
TRBV30	TRBJ2-3	AWSFSGTGSDTQY
TRBV7-7	TRBJ2-5	ASSLGRQETQY